This T cell receptor (beta chain) was documented in a study of a mutant IDH1 vaccine in newly diagnosed glioma. On the study more broadly: Earlier care involved radiotherapy, temozolomide, or both, and the majority received both. Study observations and caveats: Whatever changes occurred in top peripheral T cell clonotypes seemed unrelated to pseudoprogression. In just under 95% of patients, immune responses induced by the vaccine occurred.

This CDR3 is 14 amino acids long. The V end was cut by 4 bases, the J end by 6 bases, with 15 bases between. Germline lookup yields CDR1 SGDLS and CDR2 YYNGEE. Turning to this clone: Its specificity is unknown.

Time point in this sample: baseline, week 1 (first vaccination visit). As to treatment: pre-vaccination baseline after standard-of-care therapy. Data came from immunoSEQ multiplex PCR; TCRdb stores just in-frame clones and leaves some out. The sample contains 99,000 or so clones, roughly 89% of which appear only once. The receptor was isolated from a woman between 45 and 60 years old with glioma. This chain joins TRBV9 and TRBJ2-3; D is unclear. The sequencing used PBMCs, collected from a glioma patient treated with radiotherapy, temozolomide or both. The CDR3 sequence is CASSPTAEMDTQYF. The DNA for the CDR3 is TGTGCCAGCAGCCCGACGGCGGAGATGGATACGCAGTATTTT.